These 7 T cell receptor beta chains were all obtained from the same sample, sequenced in a study of spatial heterogeneity in lung cancer. TCRdb reprocessed the 5' RACE reads via MiXCR and lists one record per CDR3 protein. The table lists fewer than 7,000 distinct CDR3 sequences, around 7.8% of them singletons. Time point in this sample: sample taken at primary tumor resection. The starting material was normal lung tissue next to the tumor, obtained at surgery. The receptor set was obtained from a female donor with early-stage non-small cell lung cancer.

This clonotype is medium-sized in the sample. The chain is built from TRBV7-8 and TRBJ2-7; D unclear. Germline V CDR1 and CDR2: SGHVS, FQNEAQ. V dropped 4 bases and J dropped 3 bases, with 7 bases sitting between them. This CDR3 has 12 residues. For the CDR3, the DNA is TGTGCCAGCAGCTCTGGCTTCTACGAGCAGTACTTC. Amino acids: CASSSGFYEQYF.

This chain connects TRBV7-3 to TRBJ2-2; TRBD1 is a possible D gene (6 bases). V lost 0 bases and J 4 bases, leaving 6 bases between the germline ends. CDR3 length: 14 amino acids. CDR1 SGHTA and CDR2 FQGTGA come from the germline V gene. CDR3 residues: CASSLTGGTGELFF. The CDR3 region has the DNA TGTGCCAGCAGCTTAACAGGGGGCACCGGGGAGCTGTTTTTT.

This chain connects TRBV6-2 or TRBV6-3 to TRBJ1-1, with TRBD1 as a possible D gene (5 bases). The germline V and J ends were trimmed by 7 bases and 4 bases, with 13 bases remaining between them. This CDR3 is built from 13 residues. Per the germline V gene, CDR1 is MNHEY and CDR2 is SVGEGT. The CDR3 region is CASNYGAVTEAFF. CDR3 in DNA: TGTGCCAGCAACTATGGGGCAGTCACTGAAGCTTTCTTT.

CDR3 DNA sequence: TGTGCCAGCAGCCAAAACGGGTATAGCAATCAGCCCCAGCATTTT. Translation: CASSQNGYSNQPQHF. V usage is TRBV7-2 and J usage is TRBJ1-5; D gene ambiguous. Trimming cost V 5 bases and J 0 bases, with 11 bases left between them. The CDR3 contains 15 residues. CDR1 SGHTA and CDR2 FQGNSA come from the germline V gene.

This clonotype is medium-sized (0.01 to 0.1%) in the sample. The chain is built from TRBV20-1 and TRBJ2-7; 7 positions match TRBD2. The CDR3 spans 12 residues. Germline V CDR1 and CDR2: DFQATT, SNEGSKA (reference sequence). V was pared by 4 bases and J by 7 bases, with 7 bases of the junction left unmatched. The chain's CDR3 is CSAIPQAGEQYF. The CDR3 DNA reads as TGCAGTGCTATCCCCCAAGCGGGGGAGCAGTACTTC.

Ten or more counts support this clonotype. The J gene is TRBJ1-6, the V gene TRBV3-1; 8 positions agree with TRBD1. This CDR3 has 15 residues. The J segment lost 9 bases and the V segment lost 4 bases, leaving 8 bases of the junction unmatched. Germline V gives CDR1 LGHDT, CDR2 YNNKEL (reference sequence). CDR3 DNA: TGTGCCAGCAGCCCAACAGGGGGAGAAGGTTCACCCCTCCACTTT. Residues: CASSPTGGEGSPLHF.

The rearrangement joins TRBV19 to TRBJ1-2; tentatively, D is TRBD1 (6 bases). The length of the CDR3 is 15 residues. The germline gives CDR1 LNHDA, CDR2 SQIVND (reference sequence). Trimming cost V 3 bases and J 5 bases, with 16 bases left between them. The CDR3 coding sequence is TGTGCCAGTAGTATGAGGGGGATCGCCCTTTATGGCTACACCTTC. Its protein is CASSMRGIALYGYTF.